What follows describes a single TCR beta chain. What it binds is not known. Specified time point: neoterminal ileum biopsy at postoperative endoscopy, about 6 months after surgery. The sample originates from a study of T cell repertoires in ileal Crohn's disease. Findings and caveats of the study: High-frequency clones were more common in sorted CD8 than CD4 cells.

The assay was immunoSEQ multiplex PCR, and TCRdb's table has in-frame clones only and misses some. Seen here are almost 5,500 clones, about 69% observed once, and the top ten hold 29%. The CDR3 is made up of 15 amino acids. Germline assignment: CDR1 MGHRA and CDR2 YSYEKL. V was pared by 0 bases and J by 1 base, with 10 bases between. The material sequenced was ileal tissue. This receptor was taken from an adult with Crohn's disease. This chain joins TRBV4-1 and TRBJ2-7; D not certain. CDR3 sequence: CASSQDENGSYEQYF. The CDR3, as DNA: TGCGCCAGCAGCCAAGACGAGAACGGGTCCTACGAGCAGTACTTC.